This T cell receptor beta chain was recovered during a study of T-cell reconstitution after alpha-beta-depleted transplantation in children. Regarding the study as a whole: Reportedly, only several hundred clones from non-depleted graft cells drove alpha-beta T-cell counts at about two months. Surviving recipient cells, namely T cells and thymic progenitors, were the source of high day-60 TCRbeta diversity in some patients. T-cell counts and diversity were attributed mostly to newly produced T cells one year after transplant.

Preparing the TCRbeta library involved the use of unique molecular identifiers. MiXCR, applied by TCRdb to the PCR reads, yields one record per CDR3 protein. The table shows around 300,000 distinct CDR3 sequences, with roughly 8.2% occurring only once. This clonotype was detected only a few times. Antigen: not known. The CDR3 sequence is 15 residues long. The V gene's germline CDR1 is SGHNT and CDR2 YYREEE (reference sequence). The V end lost 5 bases, the J end lost 5 bases, and 19 bases lay between the germline ends. Specimen: peripheral blood, collected 360 days after TCRalphabeta/CD19-depleted stem cell transplant. This sequence originates from a female patient aged 2-10 years who had a stem cell transplant for Fanconi anemia, so the T cells may come from the graft donor. The chain is built from TRBV5-4 and TRBJ1-1; D might be TRBD1 (5 bases). In DNA, the CDR3 is TGTGCCAGCAGTACACCCACTCAGGGAAAAACTGAAGCTTTCTTT. It encodes CASSTPTQGKTEAFF.